The rows below give T cell receptor beta chains drawn from one sample of a study of cytomegalovirus exposure and HLA in healthy donors. Clones were sequenced by immunoSEQ multiplex PCR, and TCRdb holds only the in-frame ones, with some missing. The sample records under 200,000 clones, 80% to 90% being singletons. Sample: PBMCs. The receptors originated from a man between 25 and 39 years old in good health and CMV-seropositive. The CDR3 runs from the conserved cysteine through the conserved F or W. A D gene is named only where the DNA matches it firmly. Size is omitted from some rows. Given values are once, few, many or a class for expanded clones.

v_gene	j_gene	len	abundance	d_gene	CDR3nt	CDR3aa
TRBV19	TRBJ1-4	14	few	TRBD1	TGTGCCAGTACTTCTGCAGGGGGTCATGAAAAACTGTTTTTT	CASTSAGGHEKLFF
TRBV27	TRBJ1-4	15	.	TRBD1	TGTGCCAGCAGTTCTTCCGGGACAGGGTTCGAAAAACTGTTTTTT	CASSSSGTGFEKLFF
TRBV6-5	TRBJ2-3	15	.	TRBD2	TGTGCCAGCAGTTACAGGGCGGGAGGGCCTCATACGCAGTATTTT	CASSYRAGGPHTQYF
TRBV7-9	TRBJ2-6	16	.	TRBD1	TGCGCCAGCAGCCAAGATCAGGGGGCTGGGGCCAACGTCCTGACTTTC	CASSQDQGAGANVLTF
TRBV7-8	TRBJ2-1	15	.	.	TGTGCCAGCAGCTCTGAGAGGTTTAGCGTAAATGAGCAGTTCTTC	CASSSERFSVNEQFF
TRBV19	TRBJ1-5	16	.	TRBD1	TGTGCCAGTAGTTCACAGGGGAGACCTAGCAATCAGCCCCAGCATTTT	CASSSQGRPSNQPQHF
TRBV9	TRBJ2-3	16	.	TRBD1	TGTGCCAGCAGCCCCCGGACAGGGGTTTTTTCAGATACGCAGTATTTT	CASSPRTGVFSDTQYF
TRBV19	TRBJ2-7	14	few	TRBD1	TGTGCCAGTAGTAGAGGGGACAGGGGCTACGAGCAGTACTTC	CASSRGDRGYEQYF
TRBV7-2	TRBJ2-3	18	.	TRBD2	TGTGCCAGCAGCTTCCAGACCCATAGCGGGAGTTCGAGAGATACGCAGTATTTT	CASSFQTHSGSSRDTQYF
TRBV6-5	TRBJ1-5	14	.	TRBD1	TGTGCCAGCAGTTTACGGTCAACAGGGGCCTTGCAGCATTTT	CASSLRSTGALQHF
TRBV6-6	TRBJ2-2	14	.	.	TGTGCCAGCAGGCCGGGACAGAACACCGGGGAGCTGTTTTTT	CASRPGQNTGELFF
TRBV6-6	TRBJ2-5	14	.	TRBD2	TGTGCCAGCACTAAGGCGGGAGTTGCGGAGACCCAGTACTTC	CASTKAGVAETQYF
TRBV25-1	TRBJ1-2	14	.	TRBD1	TGTGCCAGCAGTGAATCGGGACAGAACTATGGCTACACCTTC	CASSESGQNYGYTF
TRBV4-1	TRBJ2-2	17	.	TRBD2	TGCGCCAGCAGCCCCCTCCTAGCGGGGTTGAACACCGGGGAGCTGTTTTTT	CASSPLLAGLNTGELFF
TRBV11-3	TRBJ1-1	18	.	.	TGTGCCAGCAGCTTAGATCGTGAGATATTTCAAGCGAACACTGAAGCTTTCTTT	CASSLDREIFQANTEAFF